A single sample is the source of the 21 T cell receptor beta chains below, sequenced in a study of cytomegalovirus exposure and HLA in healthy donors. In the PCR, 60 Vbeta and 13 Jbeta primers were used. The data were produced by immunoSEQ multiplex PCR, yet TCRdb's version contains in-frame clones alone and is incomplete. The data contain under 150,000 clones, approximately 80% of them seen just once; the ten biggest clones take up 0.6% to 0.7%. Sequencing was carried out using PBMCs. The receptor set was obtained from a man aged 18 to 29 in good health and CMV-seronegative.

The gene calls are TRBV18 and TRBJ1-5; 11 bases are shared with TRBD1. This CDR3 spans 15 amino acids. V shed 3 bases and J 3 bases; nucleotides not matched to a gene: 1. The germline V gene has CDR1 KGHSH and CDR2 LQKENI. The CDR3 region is CASSPDRGLNQPQHF. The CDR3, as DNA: TGTGCCAGCTCACCGGACAGGGGGCTCAATCAGCCCCAGCATTTT.

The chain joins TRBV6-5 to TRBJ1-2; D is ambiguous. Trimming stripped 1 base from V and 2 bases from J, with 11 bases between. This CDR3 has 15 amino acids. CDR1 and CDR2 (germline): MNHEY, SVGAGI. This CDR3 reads CASSYFQTGNYGYTF. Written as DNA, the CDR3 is TGTGCCAGCAGTTACTTCCAGACGGGGAACTATGGCTACACCTTC.

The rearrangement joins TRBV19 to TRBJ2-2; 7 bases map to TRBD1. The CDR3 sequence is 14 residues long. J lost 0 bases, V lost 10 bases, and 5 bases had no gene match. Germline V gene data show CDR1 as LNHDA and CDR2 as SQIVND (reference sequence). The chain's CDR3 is CATGRGPNTGELFF. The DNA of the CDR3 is TGTGCCACCGGTAGGGGGCCGAACACCGGGGAGCTGTTTTTT.

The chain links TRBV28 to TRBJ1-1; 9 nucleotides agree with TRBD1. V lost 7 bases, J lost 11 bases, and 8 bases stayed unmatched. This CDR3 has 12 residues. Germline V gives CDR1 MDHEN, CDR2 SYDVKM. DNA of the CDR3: TGTGCCAGCAACCACAGGGGGCAGGGGGCTTTCTTT. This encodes CASNHRGQGAFF.

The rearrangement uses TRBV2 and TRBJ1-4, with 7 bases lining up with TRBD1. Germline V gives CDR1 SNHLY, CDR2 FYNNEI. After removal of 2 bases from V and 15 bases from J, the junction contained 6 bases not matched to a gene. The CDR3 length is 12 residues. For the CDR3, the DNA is TGTGCCAGCAGTGAATCCGGGACAGAGGTGTTTTTT. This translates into CASSESGTEVFF.

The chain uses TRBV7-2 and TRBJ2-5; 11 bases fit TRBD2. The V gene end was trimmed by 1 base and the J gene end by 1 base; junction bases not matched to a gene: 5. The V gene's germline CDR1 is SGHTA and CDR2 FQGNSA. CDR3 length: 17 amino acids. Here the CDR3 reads CASSLGSSGGTQETQYF. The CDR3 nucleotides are TGTGCCAGCAGCTTAGGATCTAGCGGGGGGACCCAAGAGACCCAGTACTTC.

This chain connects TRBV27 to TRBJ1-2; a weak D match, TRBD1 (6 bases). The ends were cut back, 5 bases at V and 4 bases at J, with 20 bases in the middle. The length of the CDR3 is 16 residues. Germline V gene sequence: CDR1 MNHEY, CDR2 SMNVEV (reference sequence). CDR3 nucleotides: TGTGCCAGCAGTCCTATACAGGGACCAGGCGTCTATGGCTACACCTTC. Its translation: CASSPIQGPGVYGYTF.

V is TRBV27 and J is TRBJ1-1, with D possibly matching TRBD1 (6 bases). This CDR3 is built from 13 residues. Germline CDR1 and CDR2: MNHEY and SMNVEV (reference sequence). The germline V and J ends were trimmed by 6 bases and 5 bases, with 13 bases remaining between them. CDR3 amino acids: CASSSQGWTEAFF. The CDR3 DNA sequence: TGTGCCAGCAGCTCTCAGGGGTGGACTGAAGCTTTCTTT.

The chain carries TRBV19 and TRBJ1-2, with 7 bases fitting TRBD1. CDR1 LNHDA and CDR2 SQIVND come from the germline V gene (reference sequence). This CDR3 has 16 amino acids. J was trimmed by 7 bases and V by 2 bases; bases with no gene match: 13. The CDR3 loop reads CASSILPGQSGAGYTF. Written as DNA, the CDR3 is TGTGCCAGTAGTATACTCCCGGGACAGTCGGGGGCTGGCTACACCTTC.

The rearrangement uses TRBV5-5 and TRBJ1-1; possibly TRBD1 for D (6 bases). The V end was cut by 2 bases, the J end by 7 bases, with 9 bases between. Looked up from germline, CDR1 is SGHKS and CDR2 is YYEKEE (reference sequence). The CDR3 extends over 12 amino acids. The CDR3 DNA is TGTGCCAGCAGCTTTGGACAGAATGAAGCTTTCTTT. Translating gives CASSFGQNEAFF.

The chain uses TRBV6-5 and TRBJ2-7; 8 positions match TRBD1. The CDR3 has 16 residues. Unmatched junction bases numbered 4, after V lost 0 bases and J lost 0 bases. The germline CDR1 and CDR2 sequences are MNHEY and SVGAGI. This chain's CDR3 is CASSYSWTGFSYEQYF. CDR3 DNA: TGTGCCAGCAGTTACTCCTGGACAGGGTTCTCCTACGAGCAGTACTTC.

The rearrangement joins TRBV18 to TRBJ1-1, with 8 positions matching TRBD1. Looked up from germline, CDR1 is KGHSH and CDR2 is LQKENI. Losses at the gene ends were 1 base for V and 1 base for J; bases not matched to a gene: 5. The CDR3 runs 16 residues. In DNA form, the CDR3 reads TGTGCCAGCTCACCACGATACGACAGGGGGAACACTGAAGCTTTCTTT. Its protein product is CASSPRYDRGNTEAFF.

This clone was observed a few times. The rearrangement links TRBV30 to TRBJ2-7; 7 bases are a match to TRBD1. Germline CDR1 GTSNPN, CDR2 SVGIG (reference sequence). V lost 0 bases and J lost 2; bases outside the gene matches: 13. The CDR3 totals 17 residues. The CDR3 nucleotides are TGTGCCTGGAGTGTGCGGGCTATGACAGGGTCGGCCTACGAGCAGTACTTC. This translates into CAWSVRAMTGSAYEQYF. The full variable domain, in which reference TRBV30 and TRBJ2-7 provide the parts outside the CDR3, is SQTIHQWPATLVQPVGSPLSLECTVEGTSNPNLYWYRQAAGRGLQLLFYSVGIGQISSEVPQNLSASRPQDRQFILSSKKLLLSDSGFYLCAWSVRAMTGSAYEQYFGPGTRLTVT.

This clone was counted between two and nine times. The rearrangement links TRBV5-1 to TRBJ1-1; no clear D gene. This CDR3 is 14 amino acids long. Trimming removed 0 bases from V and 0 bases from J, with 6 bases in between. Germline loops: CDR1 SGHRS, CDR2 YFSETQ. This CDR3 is CASSLAPMNTEAFF. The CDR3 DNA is TGCGCCAGCAGCTTGGCCCCTATGAACACTGAAGCTTTCTTT. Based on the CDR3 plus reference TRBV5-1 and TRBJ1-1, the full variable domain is KAGVTQTPRYLIKTRGQQVTLSCSPISGHRSVSWYQQTPGQGLQFLFEYFSETQRNKGNFPGRFSGRQFSNSRSEMNVSTLELGDSALYLCASSLAPMNTEAFFGQGTRLTVV.

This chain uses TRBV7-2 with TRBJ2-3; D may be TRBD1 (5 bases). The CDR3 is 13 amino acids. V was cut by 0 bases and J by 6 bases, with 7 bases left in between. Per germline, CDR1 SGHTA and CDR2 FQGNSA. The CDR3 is CASSLAQVDTQYF. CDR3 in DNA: TGTGCCAGCAGCTTAGCACAGGTCGATACGCAGTATTTT.

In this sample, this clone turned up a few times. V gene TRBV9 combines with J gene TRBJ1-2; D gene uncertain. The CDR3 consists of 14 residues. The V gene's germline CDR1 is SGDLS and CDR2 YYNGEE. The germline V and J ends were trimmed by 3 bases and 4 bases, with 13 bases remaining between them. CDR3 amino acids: CASSESNGFYGYTF. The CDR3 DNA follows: TGTGCCAGCAGCGAGAGCAACGGGTTCTATGGCTACACCTTC.

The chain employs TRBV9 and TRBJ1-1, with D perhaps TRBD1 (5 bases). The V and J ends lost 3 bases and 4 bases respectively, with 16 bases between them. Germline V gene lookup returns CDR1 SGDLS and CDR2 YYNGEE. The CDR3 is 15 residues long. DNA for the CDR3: TGTGCCAGCAGCGCCTACGTGGGGGGGTTCACTGAAGCTTTCTTT. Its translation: CASSAYVGGFTEAFF.

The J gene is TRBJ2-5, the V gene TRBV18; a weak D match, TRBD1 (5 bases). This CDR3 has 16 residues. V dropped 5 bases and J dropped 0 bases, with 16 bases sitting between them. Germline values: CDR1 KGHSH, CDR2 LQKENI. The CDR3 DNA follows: TGTGCCAGCTCAGTTTTAGTAAAGGGGAACCAAGAGACCCAGTACTTC. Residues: CASSVLVKGNQETQYF.

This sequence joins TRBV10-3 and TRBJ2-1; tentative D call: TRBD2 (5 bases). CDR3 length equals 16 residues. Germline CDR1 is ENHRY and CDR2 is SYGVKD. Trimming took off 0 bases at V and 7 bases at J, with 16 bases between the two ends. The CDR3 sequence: CAISESTLPGGNEQFF. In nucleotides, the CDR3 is TGTGCCATCAGTGAGTCGACTTTACCGGGCGGGAATGAGCAGTTCTTC.

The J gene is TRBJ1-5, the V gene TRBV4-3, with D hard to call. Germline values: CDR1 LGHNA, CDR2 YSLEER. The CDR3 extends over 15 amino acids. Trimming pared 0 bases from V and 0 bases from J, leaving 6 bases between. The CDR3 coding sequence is TGCGCCAGCAGCCAAGATACAGATAGCAATCAGCCCCAGCATTTT. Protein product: CASSQDTDSNQPQHF.

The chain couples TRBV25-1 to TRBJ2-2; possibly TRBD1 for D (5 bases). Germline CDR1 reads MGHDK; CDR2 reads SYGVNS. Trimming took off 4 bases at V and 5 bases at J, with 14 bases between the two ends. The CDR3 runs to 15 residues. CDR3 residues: CASSAGHLTTGELFF. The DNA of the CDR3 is TGTGCCAGCAGTGCTGGACACCTTACTACCGGGGAGCTGTTTTTT.